This TCR beta chain was recovered during a study of cytomegalovirus exposure and HLA in healthy donors (dated by TCRdb to 2016 to 2017). Describing the broader study: An earlier analysis of a few hundred of the donors reported about 260 Gb of sequence data and 95 million to 130 million unique TCR beta sequences obtained from some 200 million T cells. An early release that covered about 600 HLA-typed donors contained about 300 gigabases of sequencing data and some 87 million unique TCR sequences. The genetic ancestry cluster associated with self-reported Caucasian donors included about 84% of the 398 genotyped donors. The aim of the study was to test whether cataloging public T cell receptors could identify signatures of past pathogen exposure. The T cell repertoires of several hundred subjects were profiled by immunosequencing and related to cytomegalovirus serostatus. Along with the roughly 700-subject first cohort, a separate validation cohort of around 120 different subjects was used. To predict cytomegalovirus infection status, the study combined high-throughput TCR immunosequencing, statistical association of individual TCRs with disease status, and machine learning. A later analysis re-analyzed previously published TCR beta repertoires from 660 or so donors and added high-resolution HLA genotyping to study TCR occurrence patterns. The later analysis used no new phenotypic data to find candidate immune exposures, relying instead on TCR beta sequences and their occurrence across donors. In an earlier analysis of 587 of the donors, high-throughput TCR beta sequencing was used to judge whether each TCR beta V gene segment behaved as functional or pseudogenic. Alongside the repertoire data, information on donor age, sex, ethnicity and CMV serostatus was compiled. A later genetic analysis took genome-wide SNP genotypes for about 55% of the 666 donors and used that subset as a discovery cohort. Every discovery cohort repertoire had been produced on one sequencing platform. Class I and class II HLA loci were covered by the typing at four-digit resolution. Typing coverage differed by locus: A, B, C, DRB1 and DQB1 were typed in roughly 620-630 donors, DQA1 in about 510, DPA1 in around 580, and DPB1 in 450 to 490. Because of strong linkage in the cohort, five DR-DQ haplotypes were treated as single units for association and clustering. Among 398 genotyped donors of the cohort, an average of around 240,000 unique TCR beta nucleotide sequences was sequenced per donor, of which about 19% were non-productive. The investigation overall reported the following: A later analysis reported that several top co-occurrence clusters appeared linked to parvovirus B19, influenza, CMV and Epstein-Barr virus. A later analysis associated 16,951 TCR beta sequences with specific HLA alleles at a false discovery rate of 0.05. The authors suggested that the approach could potentially be extended to other disease states and immunological phenotypes. The classifier was reported to diagnose cytomegalovirus status with high specificity and sensitivity in both the original cohort and the validation cohort. Broadly in line with IMGT annotations, most TCR beta V segments showed up in productive rearrangements about 87% or about 30% of the time in an earlier analysis of some 590 of the donors. The presence/absence analyses assumed that sequencing depth was roughly uniform across donors, and that assumption may not be true. In a later analysis, TCR association rates were found to vary across HLA loci, with the most associated TCRs seen for DRB1 alleles and the fewest for HLA-C alleles. A further reported finding was that TCR beta sequences accurately predicted the HLA-A and HLA-B alleles for most subjects in the first cohort. A later genetic analysis associated a missense DCLRE1C variant with V-gene and J-gene trimming of TCR beta chains, and an independent cohort replicated the association. The sequencing pipeline was judged likely to have produced a cluster of highly shared sequence variants as a technical artifact. Three of the identified cytomegalovirus-associated TCR beta chains were confirmed in vitro to be specific for cytomegalovirus antigens. While some public TCRs were present in many individuals, most TCR sequences turned up only very rarely across donors. The study gave a list of more than 150 TCR beta chains associated with cytomegalovirus. Compared with equally common non-associated chains, HLA-associated TCR beta chains in a later analysis were more clonally expanded and had lower generation probabilities. Assigning TCR associations to individual alleles was difficult when HLA alleles, especially DR and DQ, strongly co-occurred. Correlated functional status among segregating V segments might reflect linkage disequilibrium, but an unknown experimental factor could not be ruled out. In a later genetic analysis, fewer N-insertions in productive TCRs were reported among donors in an Asian-associated ancestry cluster than the approximately 710-donor mean. Because some donors lacked HLA typing at each locus, the association tests relied only on the typed subset. CMV serostatus was the only immune exposure information available for the cohort. In a later analysis, most CMV-associated TCR beta chains were found to appear HLA-restricted, with HLA associations seemingly driven largely by CMV exposure. Because the 87-base-pair reads could not distinguish some IMGT-functional V segments, including TRBV6-2 and TRBV6-3, those segments were excluded. The earlier analysis of approximately 590 of the donors excluded approximately 15 rarely observed V segments, including chromosome 9 orphons, because counts were too low. In this cohort, only TCR beta chains were sequenced, and detectable features were limited by the absence of alpha or paired-chain data.

The receptor library was made with the immunoSEQ multiplex PCR assay. The multiplex PCR relied on a mix of 60 forward primers for TCR Vbeta segments and 13 reverse primers for TCR Jbeta segments. The CDR3 region of rearranged TCR beta genes was amplified from genomic DNA by a multiplex PCR assay. On the Illumina HiSeq System, the amplified TCR beta libraries were sequenced as 87-base-pair reads. The study's own analysis went as follows. In a later analysis, approximately 74 million unique TCR beta chains were counted across the 650 to 750 repertoires, and roughly 9.9 million of these chains were shared by at least two donors. Raw reads were error-corrected and collapsed into unique sequences by a nearest-neighbor algorithm in which closely related sequences were merged to remove PCR and sequencing errors. Alignment of CDR3 sequences to IMGT reference sequences was used to assign V, D and J gene segments. For a sequence to be retained, a match of at least six nucleotides to both a V gene segment and a J gene segment was required. Rearrangements were called productive when the CDR3 lacked stop codons and stayed in frame with V and J; all others were non-productive. Following IMGT convention, CDR3 was defined as the stretch from the second conserved V-encoded cysteine to the conserved J-encoded phenylalanine. In an earlier analysis of around 540 of the donors, sequences lacking an unambiguous match to a single V gene segment were excluded. An earlier analysis of several hundred of the donors called V segments functional above 56.7% productive rearrangements and segregating when the between-donor standard deviation exceeded 5%. A statistical classification framework was built for diagnosing cytomegalovirus status from the catalog of TCR beta chain sequences. In a later analysis, V and J genes were assigned by comparing TCR nucleotide sequences against IMGT/GENE-DB human TR gene sequences. Using the TCRdist pipeline, a later analysis assigned CDR3 sequences along with most-parsimonious VDJ recombination scenarios. In a later analysis, every TCR beta chain was defined by the combination of its CDR3 amino acid sequence and its V-gene family, and reads without a unique V-gene family were dropped. A later analysis removed 500 to 600 highly shared, low-generation-probability nucleotide sequences to deal with suspected cross-contamination and a sequencing artifact. In a later analysis, a clonal expansion index for each public chain was calculated from normalized within-repertoire ranks of inferred template counts. A later analysis computed generation probabilities with a VDJ recombination model fitted to out-of-frame rearrangements, and checked the results against IGoR. Hypergeometric tests were used in a later analysis to score TCR-TCR, TCR-HLA and TCR-CMV co-occurrence, with a repertoire-size bias correction applied to the TCR pairs. In a later analysis, false discovery rates were estimated by permuting HLA or CMV assignments 20 times. In a later analysis, co-occurring TCRs were grouped using DBSCAN, with TCRdist sequence similarity added in when clustering inside HLA-allele-positive subsets. Repertoires with fewer than 30,000 or more than 120,000 public chains were left out of co-occurrence clustering, as were about 5 repertoires with anomalous nucleotide sharing. Imported from immuneACCESS, the table was reduced by TCRdb to in-frame sequences with V and J called. These copies leave out some clones; in studies compared against another copy, an unresolved V gene accounts for under half, and the cause of the remainder is not known. The V and J calls and the clone size are those of that table, but D and trimming were determined from the DNA. Counted in this sample were roughly 120,000 clones; roughly 80% of them appeared once. The ten largest clones add up to about 2.5% of the sample.

The cohort was made up of approximately 670 healthy bone marrow donors. At the time of sampling, every cohort member was nominally healthy, though immune exposures that went unrecorded were likely present. The donor tested CMV seropositive, placing the donor among the roughly 270 seropositive members of the cohort. A peripheral blood sample was collected from each donor, and TCR beta sequencing was performed on peripheral blood mononuclear cells. The Qiagen DNeasy Blood Extraction Kit was used to extract genomic DNA from the blood cell samples. The sample holds one count of this clone. It has no known antigen specificity. Per-base qualities were not stored, and no clone one base away is much larger. For CDR1 and CDR2, the germline V gene lists MGHRA and YSYEKL. The CDR3 runs 17 amino acids, cysteine and phenylalanine included. Only the CDR3 region is kept as DNA, spanning 51 bases read in frame from base 1. Trimming removed 1 base from V and 4 bases from J, leaving 18 bases between the germline ends.

This receptor chain uses TRBV4-1 and TRBJ2-3; the D gene is perhaps TRBD1, from 5 matching bases. The clonotype originates from a woman in her thirties or forties in good health and CMV-seropositive. What was sequenced was PBMCs. In nucleotide form, the sequence is TGCGCCAGCAGCCAAGGGGTCCGACAGACAGTCGCAGATACGCAGTATTTT. This gives the protein CASSQGVRQTVADTQYF.